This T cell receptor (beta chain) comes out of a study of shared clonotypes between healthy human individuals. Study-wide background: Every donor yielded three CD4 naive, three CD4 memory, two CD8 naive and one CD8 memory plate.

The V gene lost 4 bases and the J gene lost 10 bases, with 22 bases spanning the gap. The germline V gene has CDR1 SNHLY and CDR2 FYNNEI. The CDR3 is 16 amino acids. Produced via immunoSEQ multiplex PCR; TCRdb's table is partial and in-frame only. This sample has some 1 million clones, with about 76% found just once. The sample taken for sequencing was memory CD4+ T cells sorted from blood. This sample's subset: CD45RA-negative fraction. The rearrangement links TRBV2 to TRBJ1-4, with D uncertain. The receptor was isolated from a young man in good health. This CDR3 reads CASSGKTTRIEGKLFF. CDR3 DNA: TGTGCCAGCAGTGGGAAGACGACACGGATCGAGGGAAAACTGTTTTTT. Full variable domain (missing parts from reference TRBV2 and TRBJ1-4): EPEVTQTPSHQVTQMGQEVILRCVPISNHLYFYWYRQILGQKVEFLVSFYNNEISEKSEIFDDQFSVERPDGSNFTLKIRSTKLEDSAMYFCASSGKTTRIEGKLFFGSGTQLSVL.